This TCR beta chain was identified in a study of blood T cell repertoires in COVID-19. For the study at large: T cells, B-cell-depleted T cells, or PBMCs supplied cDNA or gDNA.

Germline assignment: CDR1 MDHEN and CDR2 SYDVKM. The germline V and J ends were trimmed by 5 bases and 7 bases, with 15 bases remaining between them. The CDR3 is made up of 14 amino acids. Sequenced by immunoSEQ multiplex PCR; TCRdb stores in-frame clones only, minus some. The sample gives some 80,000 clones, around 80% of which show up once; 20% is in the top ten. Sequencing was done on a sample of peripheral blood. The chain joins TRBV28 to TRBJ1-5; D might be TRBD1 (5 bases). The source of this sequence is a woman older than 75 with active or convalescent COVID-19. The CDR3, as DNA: TGTGCCAGCAGTCTAATCGTAAGGGGACAGCCCCAGCATTTT. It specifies CASSLIVRGQPQHF.